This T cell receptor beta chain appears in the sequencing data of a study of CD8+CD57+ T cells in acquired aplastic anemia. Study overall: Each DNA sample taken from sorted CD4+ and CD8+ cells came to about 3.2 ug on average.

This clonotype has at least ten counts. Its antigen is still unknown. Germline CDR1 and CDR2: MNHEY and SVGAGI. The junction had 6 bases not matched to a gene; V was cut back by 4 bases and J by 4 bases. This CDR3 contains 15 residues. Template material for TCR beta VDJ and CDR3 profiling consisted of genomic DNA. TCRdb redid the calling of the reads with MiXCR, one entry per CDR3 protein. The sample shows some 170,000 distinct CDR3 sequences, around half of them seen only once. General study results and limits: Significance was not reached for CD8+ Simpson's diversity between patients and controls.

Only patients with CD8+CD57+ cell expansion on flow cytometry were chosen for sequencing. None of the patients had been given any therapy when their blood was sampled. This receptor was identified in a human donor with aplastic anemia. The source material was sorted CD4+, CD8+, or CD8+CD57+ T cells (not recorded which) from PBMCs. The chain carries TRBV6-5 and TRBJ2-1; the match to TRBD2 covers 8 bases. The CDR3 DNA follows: TGTGCCAGCAGTTTGAGCGGGGGACATTACAATGAGCAGTTCTTC. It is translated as CASSLSGGHYNEQFF.